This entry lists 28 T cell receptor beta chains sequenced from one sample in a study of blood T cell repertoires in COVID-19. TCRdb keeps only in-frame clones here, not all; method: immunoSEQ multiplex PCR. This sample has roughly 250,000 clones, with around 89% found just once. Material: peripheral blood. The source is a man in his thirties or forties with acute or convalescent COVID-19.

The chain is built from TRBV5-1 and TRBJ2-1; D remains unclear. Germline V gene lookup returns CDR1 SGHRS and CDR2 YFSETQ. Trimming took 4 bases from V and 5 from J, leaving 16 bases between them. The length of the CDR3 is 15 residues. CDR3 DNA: TGCGCCAGCAGCCGCCGACTGCAGCTCAACAATGAGCAGTTCTTC. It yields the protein CASSRRLQLNNEQFF.

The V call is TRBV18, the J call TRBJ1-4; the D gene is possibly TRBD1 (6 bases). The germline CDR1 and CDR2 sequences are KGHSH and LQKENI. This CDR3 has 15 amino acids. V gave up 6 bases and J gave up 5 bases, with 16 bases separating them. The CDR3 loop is CASSRSDRLNEKLFF. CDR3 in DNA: TGTGCCAGCTCCCGGAGCGACAGGTTAAATGAAAAACTGTTTTTT.

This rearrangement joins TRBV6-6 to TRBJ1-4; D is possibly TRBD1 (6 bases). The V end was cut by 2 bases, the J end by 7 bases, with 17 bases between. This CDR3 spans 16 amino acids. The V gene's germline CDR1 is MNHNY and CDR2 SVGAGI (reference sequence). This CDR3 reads CASSYNRAVNGEKLFF. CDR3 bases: TGTGCCAGCAGTTACAACAGGGCGGTTAATGGTGAAAAACTGTTTTTT.

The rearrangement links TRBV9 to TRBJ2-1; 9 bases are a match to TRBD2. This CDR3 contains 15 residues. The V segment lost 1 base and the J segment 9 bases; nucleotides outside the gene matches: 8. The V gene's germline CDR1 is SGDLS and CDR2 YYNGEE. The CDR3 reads CASSVSGGRDGEQFF. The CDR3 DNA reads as TGTGCCAGCAGCGTATCCGGCGGGAGGGATGGTGAGCAGTTCTTC.

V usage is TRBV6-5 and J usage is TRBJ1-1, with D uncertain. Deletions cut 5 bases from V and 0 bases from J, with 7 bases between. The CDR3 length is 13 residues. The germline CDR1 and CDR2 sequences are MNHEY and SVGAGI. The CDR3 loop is CASSLNVNTEAFF. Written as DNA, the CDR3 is TGTGCCAGCAGTCTAAATGTGAACACTGAAGCTTTCTTT.

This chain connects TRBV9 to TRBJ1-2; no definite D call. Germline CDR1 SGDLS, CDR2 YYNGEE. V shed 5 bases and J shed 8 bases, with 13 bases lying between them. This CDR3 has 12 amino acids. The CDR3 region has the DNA TGTGCCAGCAGGCCAATTTCTCAGGGCTACACCTTC. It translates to CASRPISQGYTF.

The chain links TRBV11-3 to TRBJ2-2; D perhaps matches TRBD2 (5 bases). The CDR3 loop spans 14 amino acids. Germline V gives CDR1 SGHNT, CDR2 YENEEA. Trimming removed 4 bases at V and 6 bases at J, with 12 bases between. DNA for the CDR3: TGTGCCAGCAGCTCGGGAAGGGCTCCCGGGGAGCTGTTTTTT. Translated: CASSSGRAPGELFF.

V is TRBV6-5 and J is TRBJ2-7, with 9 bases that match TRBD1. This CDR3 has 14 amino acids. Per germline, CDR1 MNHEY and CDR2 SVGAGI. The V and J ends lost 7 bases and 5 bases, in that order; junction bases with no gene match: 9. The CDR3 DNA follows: TGTGCCAGCACCAAGACAGGGGGGGTAAACGAGCAGTACTTC. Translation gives CASTKTGGVNEQYF.

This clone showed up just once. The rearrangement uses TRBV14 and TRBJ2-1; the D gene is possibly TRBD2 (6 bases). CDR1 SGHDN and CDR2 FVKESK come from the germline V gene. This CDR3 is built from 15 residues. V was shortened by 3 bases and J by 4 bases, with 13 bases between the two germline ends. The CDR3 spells CASSQGGFLYNEQFF. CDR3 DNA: TGTGCCAGCAGCCAGGGAGGTTTTCTTTACAATGAGCAGTTCTTC.

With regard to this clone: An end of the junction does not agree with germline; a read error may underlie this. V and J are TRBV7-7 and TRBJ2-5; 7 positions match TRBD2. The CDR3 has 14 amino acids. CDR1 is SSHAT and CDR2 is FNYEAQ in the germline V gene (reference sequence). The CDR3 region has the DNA TGTGCTAGCAGCTTCAGCGGGGACCAAGAGACCCAGTACTTC. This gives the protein CASSFSGDQETQYF.

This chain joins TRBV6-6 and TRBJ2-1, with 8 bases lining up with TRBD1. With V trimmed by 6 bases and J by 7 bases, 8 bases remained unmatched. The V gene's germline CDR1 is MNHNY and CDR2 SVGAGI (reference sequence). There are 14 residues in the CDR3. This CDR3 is CASRETGVTNEQFF. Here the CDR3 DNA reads TGTGCCAGCAGGGAGACAGGGGTAACGAATGAGCAGTTCTTC.

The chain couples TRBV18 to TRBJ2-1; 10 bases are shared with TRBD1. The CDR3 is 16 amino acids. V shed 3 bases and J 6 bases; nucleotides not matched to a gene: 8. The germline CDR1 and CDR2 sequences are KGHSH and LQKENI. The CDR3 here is CASSPPDRGPGNEQFF. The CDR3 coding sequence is TGTGCCAGCTCACCCCCCGACAGGGGGCCAGGCAATGAGCAGTTCTTC.

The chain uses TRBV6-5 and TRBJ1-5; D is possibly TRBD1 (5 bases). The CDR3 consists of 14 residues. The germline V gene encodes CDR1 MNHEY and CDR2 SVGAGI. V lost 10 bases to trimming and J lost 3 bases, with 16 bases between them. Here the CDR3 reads CATQFDRFNQPQHF. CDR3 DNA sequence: TGTGCCACCCAATTCGACAGATTCAATCAGCCCCAGCATTTT.

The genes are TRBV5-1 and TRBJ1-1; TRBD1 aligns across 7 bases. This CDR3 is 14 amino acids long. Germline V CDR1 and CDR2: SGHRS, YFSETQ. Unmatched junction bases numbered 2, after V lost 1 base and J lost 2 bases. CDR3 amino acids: CASSLQGDNTEAFF. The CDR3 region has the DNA TGCGCCAGCAGCTTGCAGGGGGACAACACTGAAGCTTTCTTT.

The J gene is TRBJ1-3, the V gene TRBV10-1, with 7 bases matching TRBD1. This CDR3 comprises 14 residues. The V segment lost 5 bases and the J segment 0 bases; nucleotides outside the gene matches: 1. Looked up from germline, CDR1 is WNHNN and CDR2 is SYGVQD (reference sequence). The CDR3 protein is CASSRDSSGNTIYF. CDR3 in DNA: TGCGCCAGCAGTCGGGACAGCTCTGGAAACACCATATATTTT.

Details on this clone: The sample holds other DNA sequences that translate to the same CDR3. Here the CDR3 reads CASSLQGYTEAFF. CDR3 coding DNA: TGTGCCAGCAGTTTACAGGGTTACACTGAAGCTTTCTTT. V and J are TRBV28 and TRBJ1-1; the D gene is possibly TRBD1 (5 bases). The CDR3 loop spans 13 amino acids. V was clipped by 2 bases and J by 3 bases, with 7 bases between them. Looked up from germline, CDR1 is MDHEN and CDR2 is SYDVKM.

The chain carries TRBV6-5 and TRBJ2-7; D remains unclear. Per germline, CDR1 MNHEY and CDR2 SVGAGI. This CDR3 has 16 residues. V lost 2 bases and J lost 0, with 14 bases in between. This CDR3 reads CASSYAGLGSSYEQYF. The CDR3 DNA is TGTGCCAGCAGTTACGCCGGGTTGGGTAGCTCCTACGAGCAGTACTTC.

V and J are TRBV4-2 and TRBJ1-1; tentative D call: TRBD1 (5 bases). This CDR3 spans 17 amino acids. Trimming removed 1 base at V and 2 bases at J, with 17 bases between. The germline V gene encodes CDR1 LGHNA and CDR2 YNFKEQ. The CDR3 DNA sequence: TGTGCCAGCAGCCAAGCTGGGGGGGAAAGGGCAAACACTGAAGCTTTCTTT. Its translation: CASSQAGGERANTEAFF.

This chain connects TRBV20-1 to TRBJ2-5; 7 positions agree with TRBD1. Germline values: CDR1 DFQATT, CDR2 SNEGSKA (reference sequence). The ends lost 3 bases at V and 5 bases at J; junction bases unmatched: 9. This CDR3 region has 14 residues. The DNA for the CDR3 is TGCAGTGCTAGTGAGGGACAGTATGCGGAGACCCAGTACTTC. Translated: CSASEGQYAETQYF.

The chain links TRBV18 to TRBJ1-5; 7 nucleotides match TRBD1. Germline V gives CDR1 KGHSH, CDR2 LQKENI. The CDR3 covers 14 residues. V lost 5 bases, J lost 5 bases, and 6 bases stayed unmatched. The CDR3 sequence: CASSEQGSHQPQHF. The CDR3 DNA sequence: TGTGCCAGCTCAGAACAGGGGAGCCATCAGCCCCAGCATTTT.

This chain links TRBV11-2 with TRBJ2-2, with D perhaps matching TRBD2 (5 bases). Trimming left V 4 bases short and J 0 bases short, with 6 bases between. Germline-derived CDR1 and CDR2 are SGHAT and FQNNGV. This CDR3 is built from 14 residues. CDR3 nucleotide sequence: TGTGCCAGCAGCTCCGGGACGAACACCGGGGAGCTGTTTTTT. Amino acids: CASSSGTNTGELFF.

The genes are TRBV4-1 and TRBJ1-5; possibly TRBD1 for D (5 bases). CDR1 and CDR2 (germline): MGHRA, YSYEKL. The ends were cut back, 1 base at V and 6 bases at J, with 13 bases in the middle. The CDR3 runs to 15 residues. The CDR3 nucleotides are TGCGCCAGCAGCCAAGTTCTGGGGCGAGGTCAGCCCCAGCATTTT. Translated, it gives CASSQVLGRGQPQHF.

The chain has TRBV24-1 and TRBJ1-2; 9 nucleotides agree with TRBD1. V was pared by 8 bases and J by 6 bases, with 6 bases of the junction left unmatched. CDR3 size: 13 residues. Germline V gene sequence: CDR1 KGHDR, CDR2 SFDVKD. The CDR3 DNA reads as TGTGCCACCACGCCGGGGACAGGGCATGGCTACACCTTC. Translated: CATTPGTGHGYTF.

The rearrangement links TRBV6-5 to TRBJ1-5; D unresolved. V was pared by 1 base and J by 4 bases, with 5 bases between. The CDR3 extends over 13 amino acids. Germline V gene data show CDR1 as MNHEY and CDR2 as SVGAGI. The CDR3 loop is CASSYLRNQPQHF. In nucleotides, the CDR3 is TGTGCCAGCAGTTACTTGAGGAATCAGCCCCAGCATTTT.

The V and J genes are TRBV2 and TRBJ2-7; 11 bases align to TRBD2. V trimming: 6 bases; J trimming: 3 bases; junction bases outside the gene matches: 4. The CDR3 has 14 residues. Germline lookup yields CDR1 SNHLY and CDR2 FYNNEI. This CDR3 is CASRETSGIYEQYF. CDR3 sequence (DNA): TGTGCCAGCAGGGAGACTAGCGGGATCTACGAGCAGTACTTC.

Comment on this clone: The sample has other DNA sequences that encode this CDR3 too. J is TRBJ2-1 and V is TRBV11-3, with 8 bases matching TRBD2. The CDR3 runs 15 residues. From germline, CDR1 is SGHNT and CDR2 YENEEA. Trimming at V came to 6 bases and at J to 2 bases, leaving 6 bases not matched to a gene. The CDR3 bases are TGTGCCAGCAGTCCGAGCGGGGGTCCCTACAATGAGCAGTTCTTC. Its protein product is CASSPSGGPYNEQFF.

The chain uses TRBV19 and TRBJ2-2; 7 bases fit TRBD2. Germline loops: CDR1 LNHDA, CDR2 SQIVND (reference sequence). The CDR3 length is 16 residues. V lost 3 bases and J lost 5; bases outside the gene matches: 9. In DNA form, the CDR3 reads TGTGCCAGTAGTATCCTCCCGGCTAGCGGAACCGGGGAGCTGTTTTTT. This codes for CASSILPASGTGELFF.

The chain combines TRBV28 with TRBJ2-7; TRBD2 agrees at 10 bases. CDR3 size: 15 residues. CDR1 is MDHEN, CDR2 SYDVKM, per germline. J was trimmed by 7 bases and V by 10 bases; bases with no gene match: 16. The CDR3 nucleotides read TGTGCCACCCTCCCCTCCCTAGCGGGGGTAGAGGAGCAGTACTTC. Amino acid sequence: CATLPSLAGVEEQYF.